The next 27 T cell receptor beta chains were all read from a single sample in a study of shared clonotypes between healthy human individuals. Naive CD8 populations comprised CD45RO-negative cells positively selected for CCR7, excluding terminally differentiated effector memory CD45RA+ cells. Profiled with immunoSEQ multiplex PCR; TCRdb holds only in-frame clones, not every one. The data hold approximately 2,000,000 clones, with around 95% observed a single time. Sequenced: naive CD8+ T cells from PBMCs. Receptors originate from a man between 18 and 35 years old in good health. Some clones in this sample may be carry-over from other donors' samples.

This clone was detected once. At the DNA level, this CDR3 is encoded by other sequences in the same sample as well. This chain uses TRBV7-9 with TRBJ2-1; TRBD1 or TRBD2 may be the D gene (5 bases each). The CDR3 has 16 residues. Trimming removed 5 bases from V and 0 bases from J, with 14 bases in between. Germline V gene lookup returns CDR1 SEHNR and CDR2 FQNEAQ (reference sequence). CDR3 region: CASSPRDRSSYNEQFF. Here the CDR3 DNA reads TGTGCCAGCAGCCCCAGGGACCGGAGCTCCTACAATGAGCAGTTCTTC.

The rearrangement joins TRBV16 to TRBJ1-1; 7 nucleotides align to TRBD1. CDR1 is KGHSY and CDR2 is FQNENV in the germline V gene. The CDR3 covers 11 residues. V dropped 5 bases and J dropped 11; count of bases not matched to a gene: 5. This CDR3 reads CASSFAGGAFF. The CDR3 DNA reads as TGTGCCAGCAGCTTTGCAGGGGGTGCTTTCTTT.

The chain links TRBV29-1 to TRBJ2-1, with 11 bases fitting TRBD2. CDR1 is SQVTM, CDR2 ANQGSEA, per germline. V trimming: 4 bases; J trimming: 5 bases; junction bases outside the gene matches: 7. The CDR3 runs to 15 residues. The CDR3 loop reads CSVAFTSGRHNEQFF. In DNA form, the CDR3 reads TGCAGCGTTGCGTTTACTAGCGGGAGACACAATGAGCAGTTCTTC.

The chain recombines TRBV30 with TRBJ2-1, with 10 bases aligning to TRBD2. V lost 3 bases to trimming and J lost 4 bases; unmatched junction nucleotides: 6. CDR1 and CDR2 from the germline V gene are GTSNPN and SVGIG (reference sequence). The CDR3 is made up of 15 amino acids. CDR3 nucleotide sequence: TGTGCCTGGAGCCTACTAGCGGGGTCATACAATGAGCAGTTCTTC. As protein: CAWSLLAGSYNEQFF.

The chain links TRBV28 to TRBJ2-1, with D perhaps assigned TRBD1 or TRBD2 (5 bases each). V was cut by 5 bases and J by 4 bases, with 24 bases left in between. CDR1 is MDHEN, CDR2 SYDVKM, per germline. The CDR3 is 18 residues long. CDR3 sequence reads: CASSGDVIGLRGYNEQFF. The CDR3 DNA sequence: TGTGCCAGCAGTGGGGACGTCATTGGACTTAGGGGATACAATGAGCAGTTCTTC. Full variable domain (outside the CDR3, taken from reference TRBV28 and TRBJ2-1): DVKVTQSSRYLVKRTGEKVFLECVQDMDHENMFWYRQDPGLGLRLIYFSYDVKMKEKGDIPEGYSVSREKKERFSLILESASTNQTSMYLCASSGDVIGLRGYNEQFFGPGTRLTVL.

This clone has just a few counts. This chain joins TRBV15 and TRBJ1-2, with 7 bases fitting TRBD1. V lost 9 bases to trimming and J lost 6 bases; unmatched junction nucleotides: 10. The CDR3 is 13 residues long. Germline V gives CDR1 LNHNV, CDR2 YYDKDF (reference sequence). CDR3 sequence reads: CATTYDRANGYTF. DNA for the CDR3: TGTGCCACAACTTACGACAGGGCCAATGGCTACACCTTC.

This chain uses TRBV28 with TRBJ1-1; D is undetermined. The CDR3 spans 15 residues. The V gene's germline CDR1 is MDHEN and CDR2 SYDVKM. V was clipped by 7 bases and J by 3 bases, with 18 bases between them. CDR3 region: CASKGLIGSHTEAFF. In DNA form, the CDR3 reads TGTGCCAGCAAGGGATTAATAGGGTCCCACACTGAAGCTTTCTTT. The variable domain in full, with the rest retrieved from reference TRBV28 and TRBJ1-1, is DVKVTQSSRYLVKRTGEKVFLECVQDMDHENMFWYRQDPGLGLRLIYFSYDVKMKEKGDIPEGYSVSREKKERFSLILESASTNQTSMYLCASKGLIGSHTEAFFGQGTRLTVV.

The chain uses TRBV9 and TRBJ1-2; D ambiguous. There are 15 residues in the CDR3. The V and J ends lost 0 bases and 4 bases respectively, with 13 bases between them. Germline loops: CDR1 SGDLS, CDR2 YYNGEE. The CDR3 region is CASSVDGQRFYGYTF. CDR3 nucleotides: TGTGCCAGCAGCGTAGACGGGCAGAGGTTCTATGGCTACACCTTC.

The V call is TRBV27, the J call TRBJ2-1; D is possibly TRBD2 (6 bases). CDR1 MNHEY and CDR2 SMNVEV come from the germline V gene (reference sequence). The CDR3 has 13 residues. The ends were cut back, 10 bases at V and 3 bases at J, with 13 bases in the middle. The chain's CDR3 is CATLPRGYNEQFF. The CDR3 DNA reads TGTGCCACCCTCCCGCGGGGCTACAATGAGCAGTTCTTC.

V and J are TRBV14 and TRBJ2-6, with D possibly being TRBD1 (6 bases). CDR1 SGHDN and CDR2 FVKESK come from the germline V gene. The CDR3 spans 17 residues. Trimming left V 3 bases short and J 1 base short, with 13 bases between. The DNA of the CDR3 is TGTGCCAGCAGCCACGGGACATTTCATTCTGGGGCCAACGTCCTGACTTTC. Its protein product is CASSHGTFHSGANVLTF.

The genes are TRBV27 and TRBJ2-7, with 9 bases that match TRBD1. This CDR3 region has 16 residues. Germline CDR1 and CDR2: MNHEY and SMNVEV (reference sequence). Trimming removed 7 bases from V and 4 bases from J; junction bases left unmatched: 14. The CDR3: CASTILRGQGFYEQYF. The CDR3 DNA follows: TGTGCCAGCACAATCCTACGAGGACAGGGGTTTTACGAGCAGTACTTC.

CDR3 residues: CASSILGDEQFF. CDR3 nucleotide sequence: TGTGCCAGCAGCATCCTAGGGGATGAGCAGTTCTTC. The chain has TRBV7-6 and TRBJ2-1; possibly TRBD1 for D (5 bases). The CDR3 runs 12 residues. The germline gives CDR1 SGHVS, CDR2 FNYEAQ. V was pared by 5 bases and J by 8 bases, with 10 bases between.

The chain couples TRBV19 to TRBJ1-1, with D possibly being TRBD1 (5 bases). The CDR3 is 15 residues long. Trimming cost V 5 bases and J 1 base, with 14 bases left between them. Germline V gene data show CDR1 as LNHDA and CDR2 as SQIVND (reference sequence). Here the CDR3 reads CASSLPRRANTEAFF. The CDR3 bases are TGTGCCAGTAGTCTCCCCCGCAGGGCGAACACTGAAGCTTTCTTT.

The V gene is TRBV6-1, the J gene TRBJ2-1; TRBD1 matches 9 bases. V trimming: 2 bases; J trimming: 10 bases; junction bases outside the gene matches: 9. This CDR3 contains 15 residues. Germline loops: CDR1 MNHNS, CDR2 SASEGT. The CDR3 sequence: CASSEYRTGDYEQFF. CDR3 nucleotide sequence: TGTGCCAGCAGTGAATATAGGACAGGGGACTACGAGCAGTTCTTC.

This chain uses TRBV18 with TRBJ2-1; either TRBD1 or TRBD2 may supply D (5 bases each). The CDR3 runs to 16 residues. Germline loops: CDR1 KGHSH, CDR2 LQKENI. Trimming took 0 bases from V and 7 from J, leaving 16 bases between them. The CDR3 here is CASSPPVQPWGNEQFF. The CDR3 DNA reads TGTGCCAGCTCACCACCGGTCCAGCCCTGGGGGAATGAGCAGTTCTTC.

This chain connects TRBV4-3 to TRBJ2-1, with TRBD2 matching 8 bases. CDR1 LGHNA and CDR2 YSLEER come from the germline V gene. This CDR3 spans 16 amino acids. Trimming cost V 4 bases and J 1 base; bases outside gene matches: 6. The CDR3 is CASSPERGLSYNEQFF. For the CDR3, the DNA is TGCGCCAGCAGCCCCGAGCGGGGGCTTTCCTACAATGAGCAGTTCTTC.

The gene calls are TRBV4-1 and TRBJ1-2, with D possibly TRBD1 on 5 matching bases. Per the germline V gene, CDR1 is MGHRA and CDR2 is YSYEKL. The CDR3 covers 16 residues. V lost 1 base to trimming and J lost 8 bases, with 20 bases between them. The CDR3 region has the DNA TGCGCCAGCAGCCAAGGTCCTTTGGGGGGAAGGGAAGGCTACACCTTC. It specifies CASSQGPLGGREGYTF.

CDR3 nucleotide sequence: TGTGCCAGCAGTTATGGAAGGTGGGGTGGGATCTACGAGCAGTACTTC. Protein product: CASSYGRWGGIYEQYF. The chain links TRBV6-5 to TRBJ2-7; D is uncertain. The CDR3 is made up of 16 amino acids. Germline loops: CDR1 MNHEY, CDR2 SVGAGI. The V end lost 3 bases, the J end lost 3 bases, and 18 bases lay between the germline ends.

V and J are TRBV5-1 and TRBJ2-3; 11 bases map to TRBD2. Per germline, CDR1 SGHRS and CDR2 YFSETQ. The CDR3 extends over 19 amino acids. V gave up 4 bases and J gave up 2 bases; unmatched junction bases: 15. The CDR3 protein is CASSSKLAGGSGATDTQYF. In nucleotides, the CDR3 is TGCGCCAGCAGCAGTAAGCTAGCGGGAGGCTCCGGGGCCACAGATACGCAGTATTTT.

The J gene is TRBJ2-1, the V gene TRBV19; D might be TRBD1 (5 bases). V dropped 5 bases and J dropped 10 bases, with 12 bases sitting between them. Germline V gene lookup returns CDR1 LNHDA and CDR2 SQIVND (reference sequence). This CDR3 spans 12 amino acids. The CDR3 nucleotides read TGTGCCAGTAGTTCCTCTCCAGGGGAGCAGTTCTTC. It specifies CASSSSPGEQFF.

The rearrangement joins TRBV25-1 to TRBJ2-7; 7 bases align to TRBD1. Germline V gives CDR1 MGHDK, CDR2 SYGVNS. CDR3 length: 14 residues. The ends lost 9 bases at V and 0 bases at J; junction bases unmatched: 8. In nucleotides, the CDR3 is TGTGCCAGTGGGCAGGGGGTTAGCTCCTACGAGCAGTACTTC. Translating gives CASGQGVSSYEQYF.

CDR3 sequence (DNA): TGTGCCAGCAGCTTAGATCGATTAGGGGAGACCCAGTACTTC. Translated, it gives CASSLDRLGETQYF. The V and J genes are TRBV11-2 and TRBJ2-5; no firm D call. The CDR3 consists of 14 residues. Between the trimmed V and J ends, which lost 0 bases and 5 bases, there was a span of 10 bases. The V gene's germline CDR1 is SGHAT and CDR2 FQNNGV.

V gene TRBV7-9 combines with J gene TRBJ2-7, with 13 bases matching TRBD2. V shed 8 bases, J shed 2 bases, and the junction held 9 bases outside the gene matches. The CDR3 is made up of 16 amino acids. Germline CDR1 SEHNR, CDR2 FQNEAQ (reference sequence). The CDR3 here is CASSGTSGTAAYEQYF. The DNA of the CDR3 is TGTGCCAGCTCGGGGACTAGCGGGACCGCTGCCTACGAGCAGTACTTC.

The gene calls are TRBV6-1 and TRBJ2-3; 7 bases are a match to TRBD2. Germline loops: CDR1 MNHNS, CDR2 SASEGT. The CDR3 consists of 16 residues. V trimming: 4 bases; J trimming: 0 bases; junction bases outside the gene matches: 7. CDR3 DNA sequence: TGTGCCAGCAGTGGGGACTACCGGAGGAGCACAGATACGCAGTATTTT. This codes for CASSGDYRRSTDTQYF.

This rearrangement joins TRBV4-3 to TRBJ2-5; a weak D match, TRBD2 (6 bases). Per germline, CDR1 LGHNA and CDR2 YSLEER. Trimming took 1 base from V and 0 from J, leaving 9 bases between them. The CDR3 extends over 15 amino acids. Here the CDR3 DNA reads TGCGCCAGCAGCCAAGGCGGGACGTACCAAGAGACCCAGTACTTC. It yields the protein CASSQGGTYQETQYF.

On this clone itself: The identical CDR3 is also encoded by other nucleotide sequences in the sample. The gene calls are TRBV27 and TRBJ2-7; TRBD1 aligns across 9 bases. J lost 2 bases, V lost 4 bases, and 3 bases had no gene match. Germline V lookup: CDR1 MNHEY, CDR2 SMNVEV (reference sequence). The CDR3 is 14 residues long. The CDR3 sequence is CASSSRTGAYEQYF. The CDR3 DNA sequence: TGTGCCAGCAGTTCCCGGACAGGGGCCTACGAGCAGTACTTC.

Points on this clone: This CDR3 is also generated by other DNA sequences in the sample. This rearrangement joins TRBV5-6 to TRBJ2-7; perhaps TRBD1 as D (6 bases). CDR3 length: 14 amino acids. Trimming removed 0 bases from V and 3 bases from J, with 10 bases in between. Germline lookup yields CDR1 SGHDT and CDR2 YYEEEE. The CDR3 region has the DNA TGTGCCAGCAGCTTGGGTGGGACAAGCTACGAGCAGTACTTC. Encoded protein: CASSLGGTSYEQYF.